One and the same sample provided the 31 T cell receptor beta chains below, sequenced in a study of blood T cell repertoires in COVID-19. Assay: immunoSEQ multiplex PCR; the TCRdb copy retains only in-frame clones and omits some. The data contain 150,000 to 200,000 clones, about 88% of them singletons. The sample was peripheral blood. Receptors originate from a woman older than 75 in a cohort sampled during active or convalescent COVID-19.

This clone was seen a handful of times. V and J are TRBV11-3 and TRBJ2-1; 8 positions match TRBD2. Germline CDR1 and CDR2: SGHNT and YENEEA. The CDR3 is 17 amino acids. The V gene end was trimmed by 5 bases and the J gene end by 0 bases; junction bases not matched to a gene: 9. The CDR3 DNA is TGTGCCAGCAGCGCTACAGCGGGGGCTTACTCCTACAATGAGCAGTTCTTC. Amino acid sequence: CASSATAGAYSYNEQFF.

This sequence joins TRBV27 and TRBJ1-4, with 8 bases lining up with TRBD1. Looked up from germline, CDR1 is MNHEY and CDR2 is SMNVEV (reference sequence). The CDR3 extends over 14 amino acids. Losses at the gene ends were 1 base for V and 5 bases for J; bases not matched to a gene: 0. The CDR3 protein is CASSLWTGNEKLFF. The CDR3 DNA follows: TGTGCCAGCAGTTTATGGACAGGGAATGAAAAACTGTTTTTT.

The chain employs TRBV9 and TRBJ1-1; no clear D gene. There are 14 residues in the CDR3. Trimming took off 3 bases at V and 4 bases at J, with 13 bases between the two ends. Germline loops: CDR1 SGDLS, CDR2 YYNGEE. As DNA, the CDR3 is TGTGCCAGCAGCGAAGCGCTGGTCGGCACTGAAGCTTTCTTT. Translating gives CASSEALVGTEAFF. Full variable domain (rest looked up from reference TRBV9 and TRBJ1-1): DSGVTQTPKHLITATGQRVTLRCSPRSGDLSVYWYQQSLDQGLQFLIQYYNGEERAKGNILERFSAQQFPDLHSELNLSSLELGDSALYFCASSEALVGTEAFFGQGTRLTVV.

The V gene is TRBV4-3, the J gene TRBJ2-7; perhaps TRBD2 as D (6 bases). In germline, CDR1 is LGHNA, CDR2 YSLEER. Trimming shortened V by 1 base and J by 0 bases, and 10 bases separated the two germline ends. The CDR3 consists of 15 residues. The CDR3 sequence is CASSQGRGSSYEQYF. The CDR3 coding sequence is TGCGCCAGCAGCCAAGGACGGGGGAGCTCCTACGAGCAGTACTTC.

The chain recombines TRBV7-2 with TRBJ2-5; a weak D match, TRBD1 (6 bases). The CDR3 length is 15 residues. The germline gives CDR1 SGHTA, CDR2 FQGNSA. Between the trimmed V and J ends, which lost 5 bases and 1 base, there was a span of 14 bases. CDR3 sequence reads: CASSTAGALQETQYF. Written as DNA, the CDR3 is TGTGCCAGCAGCACAGCAGGGGCGCTCCAAGAGACCCAGTACTTC.

The chain is built from TRBV24-1 and TRBJ1-1; a possible D gene is TRBD1 (6 bases). Germline V gene lookup returns CDR1 KGHDR and CDR2 SFDVKD. With 4 bases removed from V and 1 base from J, the gap between germline ends came to 15 bases. The CDR3 totals 16 residues. CDR3 in amino acids: CATSDGKQGTNTEAFF. The CDR3 nucleotides read TGTGCCACCAGTGACGGGAAACAGGGTACGAACACTGAAGCTTTCTTT.

A few counts support this clone. The genes are TRBV5-4 and TRBJ2-7; 8 bases line up with TRBD1. This CDR3 is 14 amino acids long. Germline-derived CDR1 and CDR2 are SGHNT and YYREEE (reference sequence). Unmatched junction bases numbered 5, after V lost 4 bases and J lost 2 bases. The CDR3 sequence is CASSIDRGPYEQYF. The CDR3 DNA reads TGTGCCAGCAGCATCGACAGGGGCCCCTACGAGCAGTACTTC.

The gene calls are TRBV10-2 and TRBJ2-1; a possible D gene is TRBD2 (5 bases). The V gene lost 4 bases and the J gene lost 4 bases, with 11 bases spanning the gap. Germline lookup yields CDR1 WSHSY and CDR2 SAAADI. The CDR3 has 14 amino acids. The CDR3 DNA is TGCGCCAGCAGTGGCGTGGGAGTTTACAATGAGCAGTTCTTC. Protein sequence: CASSGVGVYNEQFF.

The rearrangement links TRBV6-5 to TRBJ1-2; tentative D call: TRBD1 (6 bases). Germline V gene data show CDR1 as MNHEY and CDR2 as SVGAGI. Between the trimmed V and J ends, which lost 6 bases and 4 bases, there was a span of 12 bases. The CDR3 covers 13 residues. CDR3 DNA: TGTGCCAGCAGACCTACAGGGCTCTATGGCTACACCTTC. Amino acids: CASRPTGLYGYTF.

The chain carries TRBV19 and TRBJ2-6; no definite D call. CDR3 length: 19 amino acids. CDR1 and CDR2 (germline): LNHDA, SQIVND (reference sequence). Trimming left V 6 bases short and J 0 bases short, with 21 bases between. In nucleotides, the CDR3 is TGTGCCAGTAGCTTCAACCAGGTCATATTTAGCTCTGGGGCCAACGTCCTGACTTTC. Protein product: CASSFNQVIFSSGANVLTF. The variable domain in full, with the rest retrieved from reference TRBV19 and TRBJ2-6, is DGGITQSPKYLFRKEGQNVTLSCEQNLNHDAMYWYRQDPGQGLRLIYYSQIVNDFQKGDIAEGYSVSREKKESFPLTVTSAQKNPTAFYLCASSFNQVIFSSGANVLTFGAGSRLTVL.

The genes are TRBV24-1 and TRBJ2-1; 8 nucleotides match TRBD2. V lost 5 bases and J lost 7; bases outside the gene matches: 12. The CDR3 consists of 16 residues. Per germline, CDR1 KGHDR and CDR2 SFDVKD. The CDR3 nucleotides read TGTGCCACCAGTGTCTCATCGGGGGGGATCTCTAATGAGCAGTTCTTC. Amino acids: CATSVSSGGISNEQFF.

The rearrangement links TRBV4-2 to TRBJ2-5, with TRBD2 as a possible D gene (5 bases). In germline, CDR1 is LGHNA, CDR2 YNFKEQ. The CDR3 is 17 amino acids. The ends were cut back, 0 bases at V and 5 bases at J, with 19 bases in the middle. The CDR3 DNA reads TGTGCCAGCAGCCAAGACTCCCTCGGGGTGCGGCGGGAGACCCAGTACTTC. The encoded protein is CASSQDSLGVRRETQYF.

This chain joins TRBV24-1 and TRBJ2-5; D perhaps matches TRBD1 (5 bases). This CDR3 spans 14 amino acids. Germline values: CDR1 KGHDR, CDR2 SFDVKD. V was trimmed by 1 base and J by 5 bases, leaving 10 bases between them. The CDR3 loop is CATSDFPGKETQYF. The CDR3 DNA reads TGTGCCACCAGTGATTTCCCAGGGAAGGAGACCCAGTACTTC.

The V call is TRBV12-5, the J call TRBJ1-5, with 7 bases aligning to TRBD1. The germline gives CDR1 LGHNT, CDR2 FRNRAP. Trimming cost V 6 bases and J 1 base; bases outside gene matches: 9. This CDR3 contains 16 residues. In DNA form, the CDR3 reads TGTGCTAGTGGCCGAAGCCTACAGGGGAGCAATCAGCCCCAGCATTTT. Protein product: CASGRSLQGSNQPQHF.

This clone was detected once. The rearrangement links TRBV18 to TRBJ2-7, with TRBD2 matching over 7 bases. J lost 2 bases, V lost 3 bases, and 4 bases had no gene match. Per germline, CDR1 KGHSH and CDR2 LQKENI. The CDR3 spans 14 residues. The CDR3 here is CASSPREKAYEQYF. CDR3 in DNA: TGTGCCAGCTCACCGCGGGAGAAGGCCTACGAGCAGTACTTC.

The chain recombines TRBV28 with TRBJ1-2, with 9 bases identical to TRBD1. J gave up 3 bases and V 3 bases, and 5 bases lay outside the gene matches. This CDR3 region has 15 residues. Germline values: CDR1 MDHEN, CDR2 SYDVKM. The CDR3 nucleotides are TGTGCCAGCAGTTTGGACAGGGGCTTGGACTATGGCTACACCTTC. Translation: CASSLDRGLDYGYTF.

This rearrangement joins TRBV6-5 to TRBJ1-2, with TRBD1 matching over 7 bases. In germline, CDR1 is MNHEY, CDR2 SVGAGI. The CDR3 is 14 residues long. The ends lost 6 bases at V and 1 base at J; junction bases unmatched: 5. The CDR3 region is CASSRDSYNYGYTF. The DNA for the CDR3 is TGTGCCAGCAGCCGGGACAGTTATAACTATGGCTACACCTTC.

For the CDR3, the DNA is TGTGCCAGCAGCTTAGGACAGGGGGCTCTGTTTTTT. Protein: CASSLGQGALFF. The chain recombines TRBV13 with TRBJ2-2; TRBD1 matches at 9 bases. Trimming took 0 bases from V and 14 from J; bases not matched to a gene: 1. The CDR3 spans 12 residues. The germline V gene has CDR1 PRHDT and CDR2 FYEKMQ (reference sequence).

V gene TRBV11-2 combines with J gene TRBJ2-7, with 16 bases fitting TRBD2. The length of the CDR3 is 17 residues. V trimming: 5 bases; J trimming: 2 bases; junction bases outside the gene matches: 6. Germline V gene sequence: CDR1 SGHAT, CDR2 FQNNGV. The CDR3, as DNA: TGTGCCAGCAGCCCAATCGGGACTAGCGGGGGGGCCTACGAGCAGTACTTC. Protein sequence: CASSPIGTSGGAYEQYF.

The chain employs TRBV11-2 and TRBJ2-5, with 8 bases lining up with TRBD1. The junction had 9 bases not matched to a gene; V was cut back by 5 bases and J by 4 bases. The CDR3 spans 15 residues. The germline V gene has CDR1 SGHAT and CDR2 FQNNGV. The CDR3 sequence is CASSLQTGVGETQYF. CDR3 nucleotide sequence: TGTGCCAGCAGCCTCCAGACAGGGGTCGGAGAGACCCAGTACTTC.

This rearrangement joins TRBV28 to TRBJ2-7; D uncertain. The CDR3 loop spans 15 amino acids. Germline values: CDR1 MDHEN, CDR2 SYDVKM. Trimming stripped 5 bases from V and 0 bases from J, with 14 bases between. CDR3 region: CASSPPLRSSYEQYF. CDR3 in DNA: TGTGCCAGCAGTCCCCCCTTAAGGAGCTCCTACGAGCAGTACTTC. Using reference TRBV28 and TRBJ2-7 for the parts outside the CDR3, the full variable domain is DVKVTQSSRYLVKRTGEKVFLECVQDMDHENMFWYRQDPGLGLRLIYFSYDVKMKEKGDIPEGYSVSREKKERFSLILESASTNQTSMYLCASSPPLRSSYEQYFGPGTRLTVT.

Comment on this clone: Other nucleotide sequences from this sample produce the same CDR3. In DNA, the CDR3 is TGTGCCTGGAGTGGGCAGGGCAATCAGCCCCAGCATTTT. Protein: CAWSGQGNQPQHF. The rearrangement joins TRBV30 to TRBJ1-5; D gene uncertain. CDR1 is GTSNPN, CDR2 SVGIG, per germline (reference sequence). Between the trimmed V and J ends, which lost 1 base and 2 bases, there was a span of 6 bases. The CDR3 is 13 residues long.

This chain connects TRBV10-3 to TRBJ1-5; D remains unclear. The germline V and J ends were trimmed by 9 bases and 6 bases, with 18 bases remaining between them. This CDR3 contains 14 residues. CDR1 ENHRY and CDR2 SYGVKD come from the germline V gene. The CDR3: CAIAQETGGQPQHF. The CDR3 DNA reads TGTGCCATAGCGCAGGAGACGGGAGGTCAGCCCCAGCATTTT.

The chain couples TRBV11-2 to TRBJ1-4; D ambiguous. V lost 5 bases and J lost 0, with 13 bases in between. Germline V CDR1 and CDR2: SGHAT, FQNNGV. This CDR3 spans 16 amino acids. The chain's CDR3 is CASSDEAYPTNEKLFF. Here the CDR3 DNA reads TGTGCCAGCAGCGACGAGGCCTATCCAACTAATGAAAAACTGTTTTTT. Filled out from reference TRBV11-2 and TRBJ1-4, the complete variable domain reads EAGVAQSPRYKIIEKRQSVAFWCNPISGHATLYWYQQILGQGPKLLIQFQNNGVVDDSQLPKDRFSAERLKGVDSTLKIQPAKLEDSAVYLCASSDEAYPTNEKLFFGSGTQLSVL.

This rearrangement joins TRBV30 to TRBJ1-2, with D possibly matching TRBD1 (6 bases). Trimming removed 3 bases at V and 1 base at J, with 15 bases between. This CDR3 is 15 amino acids long. Per the germline V gene, CDR1 is GTSNPN and CDR2 is SVGIG (reference sequence). The DNA for the CDR3 is TGTGCCTGGAGCGACACAGGGCTCCTTAACTATGGCTACACCTTC. This translates into CAWSDTGLLNYGYTF.

This clone was detected ten times or more. This chain's CDR3 is CASSPRSLAGNTIYF. The CDR3 DNA follows: TGCGCCAGCAGCCCCCGGTCCCTGGCTGGAAACACCATATATTTT. The V gene is TRBV5-1, the J gene TRBJ1-3; D is uncertain. The CDR3 totals 15 residues. The ends were cut back, 4 bases at V and 2 bases at J, with 13 bases in the middle. Germline-derived CDR1 and CDR2 are SGHRS and YFSETQ.

V usage is TRBV4-1 and J usage is TRBJ2-3; a weak D match, TRBD2 (6 bases). The CDR3 has 15 amino acids. CDR1 MGHRA and CDR2 YSYEKL come from the germline V gene. V lost 2 bases, J lost 2 bases, and 11 bases lay in between. The CDR3 sequence: CASSQSSGLTDTQYF. The DNA for the CDR3 is TGCGCCAGCAGCCAAAGTAGCGGACTCACAGATACGCAGTATTTT.

In this sample, this clone turned up once. The rearrangement uses TRBV9 and TRBJ2-5; 7 bases align to TRBD1. Looked up from germline, CDR1 is SGDLS and CDR2 is YYNGEE. The CDR3 is made up of 14 amino acids. V was clipped by 4 bases and J by 5 bases; unmatched bases: 8. In DNA form, the CDR3 reads TGTGCCAGCAGCTTTCAAGGGGGCGGCGAGACCCAGTACTTC. Amino acid sequence: CASSFQGGGETQYF.

The chain carries TRBV6-5 and TRBJ2-7; perhaps TRBD2 as D (7 bases). Germline V gives CDR1 MNHEY, CDR2 SVGAGI. CDR3 length equals 14 residues. V dropped 5 bases and J dropped 3 bases, with 14 bases sitting between them. The CDR3 DNA sequence: TGTGCCAGCAGTACCCAAGGGGGGGGCTACGAGCAGTACGTC. It codes for CASSTQGGGYEQYV.

The CDR3 bases are TGCGCCAGCAGCCACAACCTACTAGCTAGCACAGATACGCAGTATTTT. Amino acids: CASSHNLLASTDTQYF. The chain uses TRBV5-1 and TRBJ2-3; maybe TRBD2 (6 bases). CDR1 is SGHRS and CDR2 is YFSETQ in the germline V gene. The ends were cut back, 4 bases at V and 0 bases at J, with 15 bases in the middle. The CDR3 loop spans 16 amino acids.

The chain employs TRBV6-4 and TRBJ1-4, with 9 nucleotides matching TRBD1. The germline V gene encodes CDR1 MRHNA and CDR2 SNTAGT. This CDR3 contains 15 residues. The J segment lost 8 bases and the V segment lost 4 bases, leaving 8 bases of the junction unmatched. The DNA for the CDR3 is TGTGCCAGCAGTGGACCGGGACAGGGAGGCGAAAAACTGTTTTTT. Protein: CASSGPGQGGEKLFF.